This T cell receptor beta chain derives from a study of T cell repertoires in cytomegalovirus infection. At the level of the study: Public TCR beta signatures indicated both CMV infection and matching HLA type.

This clonotype was seen a few times. Antigen specificity is unknown. Just one base apart from a much larger clone, this may be a read error. Germline-derived CDR1 and CDR2 are SQVTM and ANQGSEA. V shed 3 bases and J 3 bases; nucleotides not matched to a gene: 1. This CDR3 contains 12 residues. Study results and limitations: The ex vivo response was dominated by HLA-C-restricted CMV-specific TCR beta clonotypes.

In TCRdb, the reads were re-called with MiXCR into one record per CDR3 protein. The data contain roughly 240,000 distinct CDR3 sequences, approximately 7% of them singletons. The TCR was taken from a human donor in good health (CMV status not recorded). Some clones in this sample may be carry-over from other donors' samples. Material: PBMCs. V gene TRBV29-1 combines with J gene TRBJ2-5; the match to TRBD2 covers 7 bases. The CDR3 bases are TGCAGCGTTGAGGCGGGGGAAGAGACCCAGTACTTC. Protein sequence: CSVEAGEETQYF.